The text below deals with one TCR beta chain. Its matching antigen is unknown. The data belong to a study of long-term antiretroviral therapy in people with HIV. On the study more broadly: Sampling started about a decade before the 2015 immediate-ART recommendation. Findings and caveats of the study: Increased diversity was seen after ART, yet it remained lower than in transplant donor controls.

At survey level, the immunoSEQ assay was run in its v3.0 version. Sequenced by immunoSEQ multiplex PCR; TCRdb stores in-frame clones only, minus some. The sample lists roughly 28,000 clones, roughly 94% occurring once. The trim removed 5 bases at V and 1 base at J, leaving 9 bases unmatched. The CDR3 runs 18 residues. In germline, CDR1 is SGHTA, CDR2 FQGNSA. The chain couples TRBV7-2 to TRBJ2-6, with TRBD1 matching 9 bases. The source is a man in his fifties with HIV. Here the sequenced sample was unsorted PBMCs, taken 5.3 years after starting antiretroviral therapy. CDR3 in amino acids: CASSDARDRVSGANVLTF. The CDR3 region has the DNA TGTGCCAGCAGCGATGCCCGGGACAGGGTTTCTGGGGCCAACGTCCTGACTTTC.